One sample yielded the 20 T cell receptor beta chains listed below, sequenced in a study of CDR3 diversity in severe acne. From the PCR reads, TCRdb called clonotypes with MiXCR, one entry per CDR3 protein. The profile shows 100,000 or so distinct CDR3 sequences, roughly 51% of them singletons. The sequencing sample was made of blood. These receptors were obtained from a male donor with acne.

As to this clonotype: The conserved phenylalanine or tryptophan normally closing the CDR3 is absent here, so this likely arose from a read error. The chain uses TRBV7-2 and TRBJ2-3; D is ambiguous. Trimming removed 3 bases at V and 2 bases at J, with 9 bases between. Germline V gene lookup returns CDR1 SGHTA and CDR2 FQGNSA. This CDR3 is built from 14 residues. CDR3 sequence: CASSFTDSTDTQYS. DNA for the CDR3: TGTGCCAGCAGCTTTACGGATTCCACAGATACGCAGTATTCT.

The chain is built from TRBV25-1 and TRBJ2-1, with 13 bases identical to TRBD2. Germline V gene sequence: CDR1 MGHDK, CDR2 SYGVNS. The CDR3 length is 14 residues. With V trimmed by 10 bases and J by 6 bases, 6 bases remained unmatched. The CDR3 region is CAIPGLAGINEQFF. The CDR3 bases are TGTGCCATCCCGGGACTAGCGGGAATCAATGAGCAGTTCTTC.

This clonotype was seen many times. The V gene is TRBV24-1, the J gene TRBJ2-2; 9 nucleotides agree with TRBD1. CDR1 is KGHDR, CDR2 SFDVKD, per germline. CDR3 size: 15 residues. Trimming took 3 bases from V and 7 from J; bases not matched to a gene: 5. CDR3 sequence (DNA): TGTGCCACCAGTGATCCACGGACAGGGGTCGGGGAGCTGTTTTTT. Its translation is CATSDPRTGVGELFF.

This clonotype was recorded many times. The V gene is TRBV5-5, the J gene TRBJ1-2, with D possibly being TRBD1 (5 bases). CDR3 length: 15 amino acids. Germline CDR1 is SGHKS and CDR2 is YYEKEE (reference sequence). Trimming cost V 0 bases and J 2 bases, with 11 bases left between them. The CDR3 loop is CASSLGRQGNYGYTF. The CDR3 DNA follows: TGTGCCAGCAGCTTGGGGCGGCAGGGCAACTATGGCTACACCTTC.

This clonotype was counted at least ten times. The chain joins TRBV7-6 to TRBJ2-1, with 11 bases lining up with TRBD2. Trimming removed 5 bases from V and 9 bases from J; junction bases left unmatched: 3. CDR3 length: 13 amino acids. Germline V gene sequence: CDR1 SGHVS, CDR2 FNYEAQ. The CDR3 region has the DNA TGTGCCAGCAGCACCGGACTAGCGGGTGAGCAGTTCTTC. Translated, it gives CASSTGLAGEQFF.

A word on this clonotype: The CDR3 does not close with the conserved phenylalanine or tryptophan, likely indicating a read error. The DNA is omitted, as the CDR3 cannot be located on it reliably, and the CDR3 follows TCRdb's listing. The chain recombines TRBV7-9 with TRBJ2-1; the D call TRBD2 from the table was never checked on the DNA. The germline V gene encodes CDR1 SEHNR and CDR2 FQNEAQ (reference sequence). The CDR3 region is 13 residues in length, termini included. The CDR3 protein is CASSPRPGTSGRA.

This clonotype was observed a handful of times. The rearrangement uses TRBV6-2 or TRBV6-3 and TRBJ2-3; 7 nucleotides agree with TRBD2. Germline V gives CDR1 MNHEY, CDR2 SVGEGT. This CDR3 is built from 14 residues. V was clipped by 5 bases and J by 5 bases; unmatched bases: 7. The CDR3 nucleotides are TGTGCCAGCAGTCCACGCGGGGGATTAGATACGCAGTATTTT. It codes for CASSPRGGLDTQYF.

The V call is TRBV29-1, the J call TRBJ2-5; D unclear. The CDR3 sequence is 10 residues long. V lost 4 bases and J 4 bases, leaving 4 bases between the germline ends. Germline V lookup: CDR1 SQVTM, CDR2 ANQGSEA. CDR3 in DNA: TGCAGCGTTGGGGGAGAGACCCAGTACTTC. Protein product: CSVGGETQYF.

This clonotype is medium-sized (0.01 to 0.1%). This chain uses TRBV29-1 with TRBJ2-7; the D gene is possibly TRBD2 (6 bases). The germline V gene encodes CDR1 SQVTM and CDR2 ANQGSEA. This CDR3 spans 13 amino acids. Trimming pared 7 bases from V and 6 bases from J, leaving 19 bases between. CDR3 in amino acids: CSGRGQGGGEQYF. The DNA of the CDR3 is TGCAGCGGGAGAGGGCAGGGAGGCGGCGAGCAGTACTTC.

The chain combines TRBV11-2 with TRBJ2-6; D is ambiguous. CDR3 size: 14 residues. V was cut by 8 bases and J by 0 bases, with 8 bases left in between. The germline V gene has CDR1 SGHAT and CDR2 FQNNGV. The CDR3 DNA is TGTGCCAGCCGATGGGCCTCTGGGGCCAACGTCCTGACTTTC. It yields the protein CASRWASGANVLTF.

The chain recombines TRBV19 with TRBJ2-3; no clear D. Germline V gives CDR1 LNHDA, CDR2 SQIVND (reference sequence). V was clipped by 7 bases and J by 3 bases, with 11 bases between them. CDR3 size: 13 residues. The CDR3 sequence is CASNGLGTDTQYF. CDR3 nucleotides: TGTGCCAGTAATGGGTTGGGGACAGATACGCAGTATTTT.

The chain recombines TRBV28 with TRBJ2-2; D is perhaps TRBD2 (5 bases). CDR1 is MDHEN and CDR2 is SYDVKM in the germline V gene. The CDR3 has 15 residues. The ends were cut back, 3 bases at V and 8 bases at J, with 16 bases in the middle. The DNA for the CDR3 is TGTGCCAGCAGTTTCTCTGGGAGAATCTCTGGGGAGCTGTTTTTT. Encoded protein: CASSFSGRISGELFF.

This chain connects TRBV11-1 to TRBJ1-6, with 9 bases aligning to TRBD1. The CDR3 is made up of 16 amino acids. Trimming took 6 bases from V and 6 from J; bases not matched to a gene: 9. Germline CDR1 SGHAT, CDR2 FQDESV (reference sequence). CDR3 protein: CASRYGTGILNSPLHF. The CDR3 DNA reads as TGTGCCAGCAGGTACGGGACAGGGATCCTTAATTCACCCCTCCACTTT. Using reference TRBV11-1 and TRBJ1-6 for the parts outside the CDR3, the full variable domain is EAEVAQSPRYKITEKSQAVAFWCDPISGHATLYWYRQILGQGPELLVQFQDESVVDDSQLPKDRFSAERLKGVDSTLKIQPAELGDSAMYLCASRYGTGILNSPLHFGNGTRLTVT.

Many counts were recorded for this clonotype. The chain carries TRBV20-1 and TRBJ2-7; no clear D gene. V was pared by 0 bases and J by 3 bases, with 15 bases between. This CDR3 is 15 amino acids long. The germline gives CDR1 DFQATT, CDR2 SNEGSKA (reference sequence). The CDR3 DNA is TGCAGTGCTAGAGATGGTGCGACGAACGACTACGAGCAGTACTTC. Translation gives CSARDGATNDYEQYF.

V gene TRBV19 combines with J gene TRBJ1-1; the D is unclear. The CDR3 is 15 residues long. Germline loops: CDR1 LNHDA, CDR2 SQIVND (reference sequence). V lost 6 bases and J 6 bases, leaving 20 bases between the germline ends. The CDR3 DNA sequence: TGTGCCAGTAGCCCAAGCAGGACTGCTTCGGCTGAAGCTTTCTTT. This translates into CASSPSRTASAEAFF.

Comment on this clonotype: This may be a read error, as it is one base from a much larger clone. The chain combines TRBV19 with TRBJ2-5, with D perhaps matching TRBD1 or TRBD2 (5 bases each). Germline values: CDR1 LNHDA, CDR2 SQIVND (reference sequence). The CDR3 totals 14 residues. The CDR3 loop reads CASSIGGLEETRYF. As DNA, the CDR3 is TGTGCCAGTAGTATAGGGGGGTTAGAAGAGACCCGGTACTTC.

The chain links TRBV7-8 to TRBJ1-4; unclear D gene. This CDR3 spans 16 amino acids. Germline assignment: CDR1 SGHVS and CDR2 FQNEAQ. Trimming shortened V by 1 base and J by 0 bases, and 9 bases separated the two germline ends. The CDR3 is CASSLESFATNEKLFF. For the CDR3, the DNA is TGTGCCAGCAGCTTAGAGAGTTTTGCAACTAATGAAAAACTGTTTTTT.

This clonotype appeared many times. This CDR3 is CASSQVTGNQPQHF. CDR3 DNA sequence: TGCGCCAGCAGCCAAGTTACAGGCAATCAGCCCCAGCATTTT. The rearrangement uses TRBV4-1 and TRBJ1-5; D is unclear. Deletions cut 1 base from V and 2 bases from J, with 6 bases between. The CDR3 is 14 amino acids. Germline CDR1 reads MGHRA; CDR2 reads YSYEKL.

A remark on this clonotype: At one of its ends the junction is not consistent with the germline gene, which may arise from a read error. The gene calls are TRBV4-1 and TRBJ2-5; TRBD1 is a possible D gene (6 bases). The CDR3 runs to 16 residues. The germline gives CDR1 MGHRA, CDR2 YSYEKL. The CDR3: CASSHVQGMYQGTQYF. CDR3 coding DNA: TGCGCCAGCAGCCATGTACAGGGCATGTACCAAGGGACCCAGTACTTC.

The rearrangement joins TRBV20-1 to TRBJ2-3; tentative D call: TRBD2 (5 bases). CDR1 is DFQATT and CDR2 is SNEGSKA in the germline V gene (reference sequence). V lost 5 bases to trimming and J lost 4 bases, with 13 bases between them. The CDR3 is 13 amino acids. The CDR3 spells CSAPLSRADTQYF. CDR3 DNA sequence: TGCAGTGCTCCATTATCGAGGGCAGATACGCAGTATTTT.